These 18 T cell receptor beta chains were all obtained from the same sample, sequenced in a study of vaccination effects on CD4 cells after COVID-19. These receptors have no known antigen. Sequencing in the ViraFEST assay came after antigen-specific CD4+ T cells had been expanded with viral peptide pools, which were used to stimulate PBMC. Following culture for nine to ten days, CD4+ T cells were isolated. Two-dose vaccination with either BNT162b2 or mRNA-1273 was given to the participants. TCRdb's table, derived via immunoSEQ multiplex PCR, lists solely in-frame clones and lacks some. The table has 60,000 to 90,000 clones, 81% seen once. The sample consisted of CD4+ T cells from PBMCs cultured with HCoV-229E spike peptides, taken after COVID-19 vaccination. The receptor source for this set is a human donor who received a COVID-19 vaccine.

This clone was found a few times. The CDR3 here is CSARGATEAFF. The CDR3 nucleotides read TGCAGTGCGCGGGGGGCCACTGAAGCTTTCTTT. The V gene is TRBV20-1, the J gene TRBJ1-1; possible D gene TRBD1, 6 bases. The V end lost 6 bases, the J end lost 4 bases, and 9 bases lay between the germline ends. Germline CDR1 reads DFQATT; CDR2 reads SNEGSKA (reference sequence). The CDR3 loop spans 11 amino acids.

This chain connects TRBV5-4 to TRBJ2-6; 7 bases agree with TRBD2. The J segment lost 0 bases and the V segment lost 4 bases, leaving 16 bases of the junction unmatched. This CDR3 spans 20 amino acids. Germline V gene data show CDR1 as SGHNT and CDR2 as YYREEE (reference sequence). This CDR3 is CASSPGWGGTLASGANVLTF. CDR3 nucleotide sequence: TGTGCCAGCAGCCCCGGCTGGGGGGGGACGTTAGCCTCTGGGGCCAACGTCCTGACTTTC.

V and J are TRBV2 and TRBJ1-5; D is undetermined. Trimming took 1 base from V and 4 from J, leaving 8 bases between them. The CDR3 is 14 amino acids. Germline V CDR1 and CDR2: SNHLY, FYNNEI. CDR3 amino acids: CASSEVGSNQPQHF. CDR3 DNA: TGTGCCAGCAGTGAAGTTGGAAGTAATCAGCCCCAGCATTTT.

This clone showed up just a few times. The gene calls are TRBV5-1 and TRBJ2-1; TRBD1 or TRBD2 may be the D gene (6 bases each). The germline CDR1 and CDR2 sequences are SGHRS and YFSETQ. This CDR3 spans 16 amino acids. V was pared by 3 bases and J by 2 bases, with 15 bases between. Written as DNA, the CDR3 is TGCGCCAGCAGCTCGGAGGGGGTGGGGCCCTACAATGAGCAGTTCTTC. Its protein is CASSSEGVGPYNEQFF.

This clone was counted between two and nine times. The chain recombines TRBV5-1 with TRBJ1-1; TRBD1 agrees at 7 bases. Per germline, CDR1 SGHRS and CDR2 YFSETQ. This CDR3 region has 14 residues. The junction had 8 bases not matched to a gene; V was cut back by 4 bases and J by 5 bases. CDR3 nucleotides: TGCGCCAGCAGCCCCCAGGGGGAGAGGACTGAAGCTTTCTTT. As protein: CASSPQGERTEAFF.

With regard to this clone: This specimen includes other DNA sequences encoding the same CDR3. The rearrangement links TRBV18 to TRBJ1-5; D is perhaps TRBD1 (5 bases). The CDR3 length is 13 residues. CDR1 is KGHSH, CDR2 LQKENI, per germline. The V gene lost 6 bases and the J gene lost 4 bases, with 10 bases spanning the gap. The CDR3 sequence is CASSPDRNQPQHF. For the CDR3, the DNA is TGTGCCAGCTCCCCAGACAGAAATCAGCCCCAGCATTTT. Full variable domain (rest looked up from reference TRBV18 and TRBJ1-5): NAGVMQNPRHLVRRRGQEARLRCSPMKGHSHVYWYRQLPEEGLKFMVYLQKENIIDESGMPKERFSAEFPKEGPSILRIQQVVRGDSAAYFCASSPDRNQPQHFGDGTRLSIL.

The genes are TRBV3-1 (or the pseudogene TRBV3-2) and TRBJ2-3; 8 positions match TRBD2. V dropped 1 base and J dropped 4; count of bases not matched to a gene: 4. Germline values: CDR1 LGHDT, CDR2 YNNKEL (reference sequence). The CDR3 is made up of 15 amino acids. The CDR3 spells CASSQVRGGPDTQYF. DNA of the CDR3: TGTGCCAGCAGCCAAGTTCGCGGGGGGCCAGATACGCAGTATTTT.

The CDR3 bases are TGCGCCAGCAGCACACGGAACGAGGCAGGGGGCAATCAGCCCCAGCATTTT. It encodes CASSTRNEAGGNQPQHF. This chain joins TRBV5-1 and TRBJ1-5; D possibly corresponds to TRBD1 (6 bases). This CDR3 contains 17 residues. V dropped 4 bases and J dropped 2 bases, with 19 bases sitting between them. CDR1 is SGHRS, CDR2 YFSETQ, per germline.

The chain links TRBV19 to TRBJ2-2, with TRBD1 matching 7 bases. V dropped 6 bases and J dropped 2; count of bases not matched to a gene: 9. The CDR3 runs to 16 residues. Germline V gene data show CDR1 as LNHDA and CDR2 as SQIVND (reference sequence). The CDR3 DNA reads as TGTGCCAGTAGATATGAAACAGGGGCCAACACCGGGGAGCTGTTTTTT. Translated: CASRYETGANTGELFF.

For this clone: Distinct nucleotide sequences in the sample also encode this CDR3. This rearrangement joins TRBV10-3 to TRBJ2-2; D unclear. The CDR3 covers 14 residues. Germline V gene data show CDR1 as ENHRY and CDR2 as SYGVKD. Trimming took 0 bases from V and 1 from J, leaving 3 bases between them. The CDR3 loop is CAISESGNTGELFF. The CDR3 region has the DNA TGTGCCATCAGTGAGTCCGGGAACACCGGGGAGCTGTTTTTT.

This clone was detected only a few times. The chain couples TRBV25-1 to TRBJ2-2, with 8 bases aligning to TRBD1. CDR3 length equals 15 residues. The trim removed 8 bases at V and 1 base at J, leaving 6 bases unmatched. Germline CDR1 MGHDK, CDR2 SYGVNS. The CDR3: CASSDRGRNTGELFF. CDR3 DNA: TGTGCCAGCTCCGACAGGGGCCGGAACACCGGGGAGCTGTTTTTT. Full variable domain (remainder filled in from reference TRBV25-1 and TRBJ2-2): EADIYQTPRYLVIGTGKKITLECSQTMGHDKMYWYQQDPGMELHLIHYSYGVNSTEKGDLSSESTVSRIRTEHFPLTLESARPSHTSQYLCASSDRGRNTGELFFGEGSRLTVL.

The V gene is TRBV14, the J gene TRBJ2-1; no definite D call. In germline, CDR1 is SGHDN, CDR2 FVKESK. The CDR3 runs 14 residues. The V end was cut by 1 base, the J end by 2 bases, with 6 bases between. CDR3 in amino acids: CASSQGRTYNEQFF. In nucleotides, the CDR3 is TGTGCCAGCAGCCAAGGCAGGACCTACAATGAGCAGTTCTTC.

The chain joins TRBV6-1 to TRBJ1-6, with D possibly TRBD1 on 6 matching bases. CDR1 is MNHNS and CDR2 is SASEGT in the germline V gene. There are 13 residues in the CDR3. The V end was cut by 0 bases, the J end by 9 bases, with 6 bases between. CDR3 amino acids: CASSEAGGSPLHF. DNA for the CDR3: TGTGCCAGCAGTGAAGCAGGGGGTTCACCCCTCCACTTT.

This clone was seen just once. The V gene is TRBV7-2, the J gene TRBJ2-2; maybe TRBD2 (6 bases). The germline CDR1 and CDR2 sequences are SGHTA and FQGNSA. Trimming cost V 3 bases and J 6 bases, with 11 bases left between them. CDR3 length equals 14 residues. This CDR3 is CASSFRPGAGELFF. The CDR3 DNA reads TGTGCCAGCAGCTTCCGCCCGGGGGCCGGGGAGCTGTTTTTT. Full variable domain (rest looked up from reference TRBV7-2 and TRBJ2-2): GAGVSQSPSNKVTEKGKDVELRCDPISGHTALYWYRQSLGQGLEFLIYFQGNSAPDKSGLPSDRFSAERTGGSVSTLTIQRTQQEDSAVYLCASSFRPGAGELFFGEGSRLTVL.

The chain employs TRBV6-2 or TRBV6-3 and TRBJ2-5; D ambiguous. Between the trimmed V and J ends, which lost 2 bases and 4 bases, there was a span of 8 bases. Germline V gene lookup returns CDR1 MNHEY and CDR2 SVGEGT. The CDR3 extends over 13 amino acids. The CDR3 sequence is CASSYGVAETQYF. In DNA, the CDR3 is TGTGCCAGCAGTTACGGGGTGGCAGAGACCCAGTACTTC.

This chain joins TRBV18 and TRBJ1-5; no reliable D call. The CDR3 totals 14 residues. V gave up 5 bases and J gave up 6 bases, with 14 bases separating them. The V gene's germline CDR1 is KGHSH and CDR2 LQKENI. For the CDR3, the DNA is TGTGCCAGCTCATCAAACAAAGTTCTTCAGCCCCAGCATTTT. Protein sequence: CASSSNKVLQPQHF.

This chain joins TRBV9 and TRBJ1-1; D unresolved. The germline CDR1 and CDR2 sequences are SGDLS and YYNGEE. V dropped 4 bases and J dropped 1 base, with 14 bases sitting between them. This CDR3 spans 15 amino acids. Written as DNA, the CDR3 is TGTGCCAGCAGCCTTGACATCCGGGAGAACACTGAAGCTTTCTTT. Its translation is CASSLDIRENTEAFF. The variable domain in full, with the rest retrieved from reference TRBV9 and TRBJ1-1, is DSGVTQTPKHLITATGQRVTLRCSPRSGDLSVYWYQQSLDQGLQFLIQYYNGEERAKGNILERFSAQQFPDLHSELNLSSLELGDSALYFCASSLDIRENTEAFFGQGTRLTVV.

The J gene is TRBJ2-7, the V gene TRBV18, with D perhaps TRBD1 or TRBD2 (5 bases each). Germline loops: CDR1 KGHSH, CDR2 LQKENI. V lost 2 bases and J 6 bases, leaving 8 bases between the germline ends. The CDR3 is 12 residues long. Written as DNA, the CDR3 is TGTGCCAGCTCACCATCGAGGGGCGAGCAGTACGTC. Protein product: CASSPSRGEQYV.